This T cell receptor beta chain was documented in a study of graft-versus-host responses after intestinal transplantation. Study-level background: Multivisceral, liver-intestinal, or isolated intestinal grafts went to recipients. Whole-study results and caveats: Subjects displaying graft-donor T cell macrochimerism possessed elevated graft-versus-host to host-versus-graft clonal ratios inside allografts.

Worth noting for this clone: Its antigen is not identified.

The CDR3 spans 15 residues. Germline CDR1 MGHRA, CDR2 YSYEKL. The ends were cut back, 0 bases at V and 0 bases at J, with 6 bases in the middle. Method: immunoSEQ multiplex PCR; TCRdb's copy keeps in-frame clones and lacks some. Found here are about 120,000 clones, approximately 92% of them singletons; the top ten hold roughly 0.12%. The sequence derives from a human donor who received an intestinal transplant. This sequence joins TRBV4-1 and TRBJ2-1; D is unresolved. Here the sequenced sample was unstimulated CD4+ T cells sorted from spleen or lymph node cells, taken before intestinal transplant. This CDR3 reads CASSQDPVSYNEQFF. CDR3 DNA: TGCGCCAGCAGCCAAGATCCGGTCTCCTACAATGAGCAGTTCTTC.